One T cell receptor (beta chain) is described in this entry. This specimen comes from a study of blood T cells in healthy people across ages. On the study more broadly: There was about one barcoded beta molecule captured by template switching per two T cells.

Unmatched junction bases numbered 6, after V lost 6 bases and J lost 7 bases. The CDR3 has 12 amino acids. The germline gives CDR1 LGHDT, CDR2 YNNKEL (reference sequence). The authors ran a second PCR of about 6 to 11 cycles using a sample-barcoded 5' primer and a J-beta primer mix. Using its own MiXCR run on the 5' RACE reads, TCRdb lists one record per CDR3 protein. Among 650,000 to 1,000,000 distinct CDR3 sequences listed, 30% to 45% were seen once. The chain combines TRBV3-1 with TRBJ2-7; 7 nucleotides agree with TRBD2. The sample consisted of blood. The TCR comes from a man aged 18 to 35 in good health. This CDR3 reads CASRGTGGEQYF. CDR3 nucleotides: TGTGCCAGCAGAGGTACGGGGGGTGAGCAGTACTTC.